This TCR beta chain was identified during a study of T cells in Graves' hyperthyroidism and ophthalmopathy. This clonotype has a handful of counts. Its cognate antigen is unknown. This may stem from a read error, because a much larger clone lies one nucleotide away. Germline-derived CDR1 and CDR2 are SNHLY and FYNNEI. V was trimmed by 8 bases and J by 7 bases, leaving 18 bases between them. The CDR3 covers 14 residues. Study-wide results and limits: By a 13 V-J model, ophthalmopathy was set apart from stable hyperthyroidism.

Those patients with uncontrolled infection, other autoimmune disease, pregnancy or lactation were excluded. Amplification of TCR beta CDR3 regions was performed using RNA transcripts as template. TCR CDR3 underwent first-round RT-PCR with the HTBI primer set. Via MiXCR, TCRdb re-called the multiplex PCR reads, giving one row per CDR3 protein. The sample lists some 500,000 distinct CDR3 sequences; around 16% were seen once. Sequencing was carried out using blood. The receptor comes from a woman in her 30s with Graves' ophthalmopathy. This chain joins TRBV2 and TRBJ1-5; D is possibly TRBD1 (6 bases). CDR3 protein: CASGGGGVKQPQHF. DNA of the CDR3: TGTGCCAGCGGGGGCGGTGGGGTCAAGCAGCCCCAGCATTTT.